These 26 T cell receptor beta chains were all obtained from the same sample, sequenced in a study of T cell repertoires in cytomegalovirus infection. Their cognate antigens are unknown. One entry per CDR3 protein, called by TCRdb with MiXCR from the reads. The sample lists 700,000 to 900,000 distinct CDR3 sequences, almost 30% seen once, with 13% in the top ten. The sequencing here drew on cultured CD8+ T cells from PBMCs, taken from culture after CMV antigen stimulation. The receptors were sampled from a human donor in good health (CMV status not recorded). Some clones in this sample may be carry-over from other donors' samples.

This clonotype occurred many times. This rearrangement joins TRBV7-6 to TRBJ1-1; 9 nucleotides align to TRBD1. Germline CDR1 SGHVS, CDR2 FNYEAQ. The CDR3 loop spans 14 amino acids. V lost 3 bases and J lost 4; bases outside the gene matches: 3. This CDR3 reads CASSLGTGLTEAFF. The CDR3 DNA sequence: TGTGCCAGCAGCTTGGGGACAGGGCTCACTGAAGCTTTCTTT.

This clonotype appeared a few times. This chain links TRBV6-2 or TRBV6-3 with TRBJ1-2; D remains ambiguous. The length of the CDR3 is 15 residues. Germline V gene data show CDR1 as MNHEY and CDR2 as SVGEGT. Trimming took 2 bases from V and 7 from J, leaving 17 bases between them. The CDR3 here is CASSYTDFLRSGYTF. In nucleotides, the CDR3 is TGTGCCAGCAGTTACACGGACTTCCTAAGGAGTGGCTACACCTTC.

This clonotype ranks as medium-sized. The chain carries TRBV7-2 and TRBJ2-1; either TRBD1 or TRBD2 may supply D (6 bases each). Germline CDR1 is SGHTA and CDR2 is FQGNSA. V dropped 1 base and J dropped 7 bases, with 8 bases sitting between them. CDR3 length: 13 amino acids. CDR3 loop: CASSLGGANEQFF. CDR3 nucleotides: TGTGCCAGCAGCTTAGGGGGGGCGAATGAGCAGTTCTTC.

This clonotype was detected many times. This chain connects TRBV7-2 to TRBJ1-6; 8 bases fit TRBD1. The CDR3 covers 18 residues. CDR1 and CDR2 from the germline V gene are SGHTA and FQGNSA. The ends lost 8 bases at V and 1 base at J; junction bases unmatched: 13. Here the CDR3 reads CASPYLGQGASYNSPLHF. In DNA form, the CDR3 reads TGTGCCAGCCCATACCTGGGGCAGGGGGCGTCCTATAATTCACCCCTCCACTTT.

This clonotype was seen many times. The chain has TRBV7-9 and TRBJ1-5, with 7 bases aligning to TRBD1. This CDR3 is built from 14 residues. V shed 6 bases, J shed 0 bases, and the junction held 2 bases outside the gene matches. CDR1 is SEHNR, CDR2 FQNEAQ, per germline (reference sequence). Here the CDR3 reads CASSGTVSNQPQHF. CDR3 DNA sequence: TGTGCCAGCAGTGGGACAGTTAGCAATCAGCCCCAGCATTTT.

The chain uses TRBV14 and TRBJ2-7; D is unclear. The CDR3 is 13 amino acids. V shed 5 bases and J shed 6 bases, with 14 bases lying between them. The V gene's germline CDR1 is SGHDN and CDR2 FVKESK. The CDR3 here is CASSEGLVGEQYF. The CDR3, as DNA: TGTGCCAGCAGCGAAGGGCTCGTCGGCGAGCAGTACTTC.

This clonotype has only a few counts. V usage is TRBV7-6 and J usage is TRBJ1-1, with D perhaps TRBD1 (5 bases). The CDR3 spans 14 residues. Germline-derived CDR1 and CDR2 are SGHVS and FNYEAQ. V was trimmed by 5 bases and J by 2 bases, leaving 12 bases between them. The CDR3 spells CASSPGGPNTEAFF. As DNA, the CDR3 is TGTGCCAGCAGCCCCGGGGGACCCAACACTGAAGCTTTCTTT.

The chain uses TRBV7-9 and TRBJ2-1, with a weak D call TRBD1 (6 bases). Between the trimmed V and J ends, which lost 2 bases and 2 bases, there was a span of 13 bases. The germline V gene encodes CDR1 SEHNR and CDR2 FQNEAQ (reference sequence). There are 16 residues in the CDR3. The CDR3 coding sequence is TGTGCCAGCAGCTTAACAGGGAGTAGTGCCTACAATGAGCAGTTCTTC. It yields the protein CASSLTGSSAYNEQFF.

The V gene is TRBV2, the J gene TRBJ1-5; tentative D call: TRBD1 (6 bases). CDR1 and CDR2 from the germline V gene are SNHLY and FYNNEI. The CDR3 extends over 16 amino acids. The germline V and J ends were trimmed by 1 base and 0 bases, with 10 bases remaining between them. DNA for the CDR3: TGTGCCAGCAGTGAAGGGACAGTCTTTAGCAATCAGCCCCAGCATTTT. Protein sequence: CASSEGTVFSNQPQHF.

The genes are TRBV27 and TRBJ2-1, with 12 positions matching TRBD2. Germline values: CDR1 MNHEY, CDR2 SMNVEV (reference sequence). This CDR3 is 19 amino acids long. The V and J ends lost 5 bases and 2 bases, in that order; junction bases with no gene match: 13. CDR3 in DNA: TGTGCCAGCAGTCCCATCCCCGCGACTAGCGGGGGTACCTACAATGAGCAGTTCTTC. Its protein is CASSPIPATSGGTYNEQFF.

This clonotype was recorded at least ten times. V gene TRBV12-3 or TRBV12-4 combines with J gene TRBJ1-2, with TRBD1 matching 10 bases. The CDR3 runs to 14 residues. The V gene end was trimmed by 6 bases and the J gene end by 3 bases; junction bases not matched to a gene: 4. As DNA, the CDR3 is TGTGCCAGCAGCCCCGGGACAGGGGACTATGGCTACACCTTC. This encodes CASSPGTGDYGYTF.

The V gene is TRBV6-1, the J gene TRBJ1-4, with D hard to call. Germline CDR1 reads MNHNS; CDR2 reads SASEGT. The CDR3 has 16 amino acids. Trimming took off 7 bases at V and 3 bases at J, with 18 bases between the two ends. The CDR3 reads CASTVTIWAPNEKLFF. In nucleotides, the CDR3 is TGTGCCAGCACAGTTACGATATGGGCCCCTAATGAAAAACTGTTTTTT.

This clonotype has just a few counts. This rearrangement joins TRBV9 to TRBJ1-4; 7 bases align to TRBD1. CDR1 and CDR2 (germline): SGDLS, YYNGEE. The CDR3 spans 15 residues. V trimming: 4 bases; J trimming: 5 bases; junction bases outside the gene matches: 8. CDR3 nucleotide sequence: TGTGCCAGCAGCCTACAGGGGAGGTTGAATGAAAAACTGTTTTTT. This translates into CASSLQGRLNEKLFF.

The sample holds a few counts of this clonotype. This sequence joins TRBV19 and TRBJ1-5; maybe TRBD1 (5 bases). CDR3 size: 16 residues. Germline V gene lookup returns CDR1 LNHDA and CDR2 SQIVND (reference sequence). Trimming removed 7 bases at V and 4 bases at J, with 20 bases between. The CDR3 is CASTFQGGKGNQPQHF. In DNA, the CDR3 is TGTGCCAGTACCTTTCAGGGAGGGAAAGGGAATCAGCCCCAGCATTTT. The variable domain in full, with the rest retrieved from reference TRBV19 and TRBJ1-5, is DGGITQSPKYLFRKEGQNVTLSCEQNLNHDAMYWYRQDPGQGLRLIYYSQIVNDFQKGDIAEGYSVSREKKESFPLTVTSAQKNPTAFYLCASTFQGGKGNQPQHFGDGTRLSIL.

This rearrangement joins TRBV7-9 to TRBJ2-5, with D perhaps matching TRBD2 (5 bases). Germline values: CDR1 SEHNR, CDR2 FQNEAQ (reference sequence). The V end lost 5 bases, the J end lost 10 bases, and 14 bases lay between the germline ends. The length of the CDR3 is 12 residues. The CDR3 region has the DNA TGTGCCAGCAGCCAATTTACCCGGGACCAGTACTTC. As protein: CASSQFTRDQYF. Complete variable domain (other parts from reference TRBV7-9 and TRBJ2-5): DTGVSQNPRHKITKRGQNVTFRCDPISEHNRLYWYRQTLGQGPEFLTYFQNEAQLEKSRLLSDRFSAERPKGSFSTLEIQRTEQGDSAMYLCASSQFTRDQYFGPGTRLLVL.

In its sample, this clonotype was seen many times. The V and J genes are TRBV7-2 and TRBJ2-2; 12 nucleotides line up with TRBD2. The V segment lost 1 base and the J segment 5 bases; nucleotides outside the gene matches: 5. CDR3 length equals 17 residues. The germline V gene has CDR1 SGHTA and CDR2 FQGNSA. The CDR3 region is CASSLGLAGVSTGELFF. CDR3 DNA: TGTGCCAGCAGCTTAGGACTAGCGGGGGTCAGTACCGGGGAGCTGTTTTTT.

J is TRBJ2-3 and V is TRBV5-1; D possibly uses TRBD1 or TRBD2 (5 bases each). Trimming took off 1 base at V and 4 bases at J, with 7 bases between the two ends. Germline assignment: CDR1 SGHRS and CDR2 YFSETQ. The CDR3 is 13 residues long. The CDR3 DNA reads as TGCGCCAGCAGCTTGATGGGGGCAGATACGCAGTATTTT. It translates to CASSLMGADTQYF.

In this sample, this clonotype turned up many times. The chain links TRBV7-9 to TRBJ1-5, with TRBD1 matching over 7 bases. V trimming: 5 bases; J trimming: 2 bases; junction bases outside the gene matches: 6. The CDR3 totals 15 residues. Germline V gene lookup returns CDR1 SEHNR and CDR2 FQNEAQ (reference sequence). CDR3 DNA: TGTGCCAGCAGCCAACAGGGGTTCGGCAATCAGCCCCAGCATTTT. This encodes CASSQQGFGNQPQHF.

This chain uses TRBV29-1 with TRBJ1-3; D unclear. This CDR3 is built from 13 residues. V was shortened by 1 base and J by 0 bases, with 4 bases between the two germline ends. From germline, CDR1 is SQVTM and CDR2 ANQGSEA. The CDR3 spells CSVEGHSGNTIYF. In nucleotides, the CDR3 is TGCAGCGTTGAAGGACACTCTGGAAACACCATATATTTT.

The V and J genes are TRBV11-1 and TRBJ2-7, with D possibly TRBD1 on 5 matching bases. V was shortened by 3 bases and J by 3 bases, with 21 bases between the two germline ends. The CDR3 contains 17 residues. The V gene's germline CDR1 is SGHAT and CDR2 FQDESV (reference sequence). The CDR3 region has the DNA TGTGCCAGCAGCTTCCACAGGTGGGAAACTTTTAGCTACGAGCAGTACGTC. Amino acid sequence: CASSFHRWETFSYEQYV.

Here the CDR3 DNA reads TGTGCCAGCAGCTCCCGACAGAATTCACCCCTCCACTTT. Amino acid sequence: CASSSRQNSPLHF. The rearrangement joins TRBV7-6 to TRBJ1-6; maybe TRBD1 (5 bases). The V gene's germline CDR1 is SGHVS and CDR2 FNYEAQ. V lost 4 bases to trimming and J lost 7 bases, with 8 bases between them. The CDR3 extends over 13 amino acids.

The chain recombines TRBV12-3 or TRBV12-4 with TRBJ2-1; 8 bases are shared with TRBD1. The length of the CDR3 is 18 residues. J gave up 7 bases and V 10 bases, and 24 bases lay outside the gene matches. CDR3 in DNA: TGTGCCACCATTTTGGAAAGAGGCCGGACAGGGTCAATTAATGAGCAGTTCTTC. This codes for CATILERGRTGSINEQFF.

This clonotype came up a few times. V and J are TRBV19 and TRBJ1-4, with D possibly being TRBD1 (5 bases). The ends were cut back, 5 bases at V and 5 bases at J, with 18 bases in the middle. The length of the CDR3 is 16 residues. Germline loops: CDR1 LNHDA, CDR2 SQIVND (reference sequence). CDR3 in amino acids: CASSPVLGPTNEKLFF. Here the CDR3 DNA reads TGTGCCAGTAGTCCTGTCTTGGGACCGACAAATGAAAAACTGTTTTTT. Full variable domain (outside the CDR3, taken from reference TRBV19 and TRBJ1-4): DGGITQSPKYLFRKEGQNVTLSCEQNLNHDAMYWYRQDPGQGLRLIYYSQIVNDFQKGDIAEGYSVSREKKESFPLTVTSAQKNPTAFYLCASSPVLGPTNEKLFFGSGTQLSVL.

This clonotype was counted a few times. The chain couples TRBV27 to TRBJ1-5; weak D call: TRBD1 (5 bases). V was shortened by 5 bases and J by 6 bases, with 17 bases between the two germline ends. Germline CDR1 is MNHEY and CDR2 is SMNVEV (reference sequence). The CDR3 covers 15 residues. CDR3 sequence: CASSPPGGGSQPQHF. For the CDR3, the DNA is TGTGCCAGCAGTCCCCCTGGTGGGGGGAGTCAGCCCCAGCATTTT.

This clonotype was counted only a few times. This rearrangement joins TRBV13 to TRBJ2-1, with D unclear. Germline values: CDR1 PRHDT, CDR2 FYEKMQ (reference sequence). This CDR3 comprises 13 residues. V was pared by 4 bases and J by 5 bases, with 9 bases between. The CDR3 DNA sequence: TGTGCCAGCAGCTCCGGAGAGAACAATGAGCAGTTCTTC. It codes for CASSSGENNEQFF.

The sample holds many counts of this clonotype. The chain carries TRBV15 and TRBJ2-5; possible D gene TRBD2, 6 bases. V lost 0 bases and J 2 bases, leaving 10 bases between the germline ends. The germline CDR1 and CDR2 sequences are LNHNV and YYDKDF (reference sequence). The CDR3 totals 15 residues. The CDR3 DNA sequence: TGTGCCACCAGCAGAGAACTAGCCGTTCAAGAGACCCAGTACTTC. Its protein is CATSRELAVQETQYF.